This T cell receptor (beta chain) was profiled in a study of response to subunit inactivated influenza vaccine. The ends were cut back, 4 bases at V and 8 bases at J, with 17 bases in the middle. The CDR3 contains 14 residues. CDR1 is LGHNA, CDR2 YNFKEQ, per germline. This clonotype was seen only a few times. The antigen remains undetermined. TCRdb redid the calling of the RT-PCR reads with MiXCR, one entry per CDR3 protein. Of approximately 480,000 distinct CDR3 sequences listed, roughly 9.8% are singletons. Study results and limitations: Seasonal influenza vaccination, on each occasion, was suggested by the authors to recruit few new T cells.

Source: PBMCs from blood, taken 35 to 45 days after vaccination. The clonotype was recovered from a man between 50 and 59 years old who received an inactivated influenza vaccine. The J gene is TRBJ1-2, the V gene TRBV4-2; D remains ambiguous. The CDR3: CASSPGIGMRGYTF. CDR3 DNA sequence: TGTGCCAGCAGCCCGGGGATCGGAATGCGGGGCTACACCTTC.